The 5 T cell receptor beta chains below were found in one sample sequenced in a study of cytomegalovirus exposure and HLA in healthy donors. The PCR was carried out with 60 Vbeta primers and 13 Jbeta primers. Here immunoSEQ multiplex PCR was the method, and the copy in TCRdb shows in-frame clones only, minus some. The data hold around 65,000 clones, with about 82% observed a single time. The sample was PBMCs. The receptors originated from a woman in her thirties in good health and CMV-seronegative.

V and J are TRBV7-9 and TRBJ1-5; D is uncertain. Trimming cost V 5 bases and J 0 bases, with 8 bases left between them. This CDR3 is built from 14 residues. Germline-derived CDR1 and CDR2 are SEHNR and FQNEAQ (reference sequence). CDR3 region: CASSRGDSNQPQHF. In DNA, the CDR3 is TGTGCCAGCAGCCGCGGGGATAGCAATCAGCCCCAGCATTTT. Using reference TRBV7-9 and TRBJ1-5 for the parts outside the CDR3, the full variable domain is DTGVSQNPRHKITKRGQNVTFRCDPISEHNRLYWYRQTLGQGPEFLTYFQNEAQLEKSRLLSDRFSAERPKGSFSTLEIQRTEQGDSAMYLCASSRGDSNQPQHFGDGTRLSIL.

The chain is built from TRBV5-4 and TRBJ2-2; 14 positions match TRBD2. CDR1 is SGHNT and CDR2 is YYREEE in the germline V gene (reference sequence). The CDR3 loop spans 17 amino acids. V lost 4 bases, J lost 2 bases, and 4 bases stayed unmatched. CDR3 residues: CASSVGLAGANTGELFF. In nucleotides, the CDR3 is TGTGCCAGCAGCGTGGGACTAGCGGGGGCAAACACCGGGGAGCTGTTTTTT.

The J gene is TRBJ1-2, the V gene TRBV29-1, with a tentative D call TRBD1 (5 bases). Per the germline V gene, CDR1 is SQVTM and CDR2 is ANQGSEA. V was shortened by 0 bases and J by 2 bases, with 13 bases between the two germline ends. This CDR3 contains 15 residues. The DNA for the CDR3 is TGCAGCGTTGAAGATCGGGGGGGGAGGAACTATGGCTACACCTTC. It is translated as CSVEDRGGRNYGYTF.

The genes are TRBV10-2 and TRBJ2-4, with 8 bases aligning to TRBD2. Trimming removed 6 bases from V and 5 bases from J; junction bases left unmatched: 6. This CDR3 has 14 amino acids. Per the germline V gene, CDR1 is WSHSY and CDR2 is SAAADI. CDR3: CASRGGGSQNIQYF. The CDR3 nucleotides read TGCGCCAGCAGGGGCGGGGGGAGTCAAAACATTCAGTACTTC.

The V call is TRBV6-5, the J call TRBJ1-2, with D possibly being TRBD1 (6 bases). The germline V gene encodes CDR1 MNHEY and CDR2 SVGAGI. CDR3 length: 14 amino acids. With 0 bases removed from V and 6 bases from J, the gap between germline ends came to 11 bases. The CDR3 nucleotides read TGTGCCAGCAGTTACTCGCAGGGGATGGATGGCTACACCTTC. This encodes CASSYSQGMDGYTF.